The clone carrying this T cell receptor (beta chain) came up a few times. Amplification yielded TCR beta CDR3 regions, with RNA transcripts as the source. The TCR CDR3 was amplified in a first-round RT-PCR using the HTBI primer set. Via MiXCR, TCRdb re-called the multiplex PCR reads, giving one row per CDR3 protein. The sample yields hundreds of thousands of distinct CDR3 sequences, around 15% seen once. The V gene's germline CDR1 is SGHRS and CDR2 YFSETQ. This CDR3 has 15 residues. The junction had 8 bases not matched to a gene; V was cut back by 0 bases and J by 5 bases. The sample comes from a study of T cells in Graves' hyperthyroidism and ophthalmopathy.

V is TRBV5-1 and J is TRBJ2-7; 7 positions match TRBD2. Sequenced input: blood. The receptor was derived from a woman between 18 and 29 years old with Graves' hyperthyroidism. As DNA, the CDR3 is TGCGCCAGCAGCTTGGTCCCGGGAGGAAGCAACGAGCAGTACTTC. Translating it yields CASSLVPGGSNEQYF.